One and the same sample provided the 17 T cell receptor beta chains below, sequenced in a study of cytomegalovirus exposure and HLA in healthy donors. Amplification used 60 Vbeta primers and 13 Jbeta primers. Measured with immunoSEQ multiplex PCR; TCRdb has only the in-frame clones, and not every one. The table has around 150,000 clones, more than 60% seen once; the top ten hold less than 11%. Material: PBMCs. Source of these receptors: a young man in good health and CMV-seropositive.

This clone was counted between two and nine times. The gene calls are TRBV6-5 and TRBJ1-5, with 7 nucleotides matching TRBD1. Trimming took 6 bases from V and 3 from J; bases not matched to a gene: 5. Germline V gene sequence: CDR1 MNHEY, CDR2 SVGAGI. The CDR3 extends over 14 amino acids. The CDR3 spells CASSLQGYNQPQHF. CDR3 sequence (DNA): TGTGCCAGCAGCCTACAGGGGTACAATCAGCCCCAGCATTTT.

The chain uses TRBV7-8 and TRBJ2-3, with D maybe TRBD2 (5 bases). V shed 1 base and J shed 6 bases, with 17 bases lying between them. The CDR3 is made up of 16 amino acids. The germline V gene encodes CDR1 SGHVS and CDR2 FQNEAQ. CDR3 amino acids: CASSLVFGSGGDTQYF. CDR3 DNA: TGTGCCAGCAGCTTAGTATTCGGTTCCGGCGGGGATACGCAGTATTTT.

The rearrangement uses TRBV19 and TRBJ2-1; 8 bases align to TRBD2. This CDR3 has 16 amino acids. After removal of 7 bases from V and 10 bases from J, the junction contained 18 bases not matched to a gene. Germline CDR1 reads LNHDA; CDR2 reads SQIVND (reference sequence). The CDR3 region is CASTMGGRGRSAEQFF. CDR3 sequence (DNA): TGTGCCAGTACAATGGGGGGGCGCGGGAGGTCGGCCGAGCAGTTCTTC.

The chain is built from TRBV7-2 and TRBJ2-5; D not certain. V gave up 1 base and J gave up 4 bases, with 13 bases separating them. This CDR3 region has 15 residues. Germline V gene lookup returns CDR1 SGHTA and CDR2 FQGNSA. CDR3 amino acids: CASSLVSRFGETQYF. The CDR3 DNA reads TGTGCCAGCAGCTTAGTGTCCCGCTTCGGAGAGACCCAGTACTTC.

The rearrangement uses TRBV6-1 and TRBJ2-7; 10 bases are shared with TRBD1. This CDR3 spans 15 amino acids. Germline V gene sequence: CDR1 MNHNS, CDR2 SASEGT. The trim removed 6 bases at V and 0 bases at J, leaving 5 bases unmatched. CDR3 nucleotides: TGTGCCAGCAGCCAAGGGACAGGGGCCTCCTACGAGCAGTACTTC. The encoded protein is CASSQGTGASYEQYF.

The chain carries TRBV19 and TRBJ2-6, with D unclear. CDR3 length: 18 amino acids. Germline values: CDR1 LNHDA, CDR2 SQIVND (reference sequence). V lost 4 bases and J 1 base, leaving 17 bases between the germline ends. The CDR3 DNA is TGTGCCAGTAGTAGTCAGACCCCAGGATTTTCTGGGGCCAACGTCCTGACTTTC. This codes for CASSSQTPGFSGANVLTF.

CDR3 region: CASSPGGSGNTIYF. Here the CDR3 DNA reads TGCGCCAGCAGCCCAGGTGGCTCTGGAAACACCATATATTTT. The chain recombines TRBV5-1 with TRBJ1-3, with D hard to call. The length of the CDR3 is 14 residues. Looked up from germline, CDR1 is SGHRS and CDR2 is YFSETQ. V lost 4 bases to trimming and J lost 0 bases, with 8 bases between them.

V is TRBV6-4 and J is TRBJ1-2; D call uncertain. Trimming took 10 bases from V and 8 from J, leaving 20 bases between them. The length of the CDR3 is 13 residues. Germline assignment: CDR1 MRHNA and CDR2 SNTAGT. The CDR3 is CATPSIRGRGYTF. CDR3 bases: TGTGCCACCCCCTCGATCAGAGGGAGGGGCTACACCTTC.

The chain links TRBV5-6 to TRBJ2-7; 7 bases map to TRBD2. The CDR3 sequence is 15 residues long. Germline CDR1 reads SGHDT; CDR2 reads YYEEEE. J lost 2 bases, V lost 2 bases, and 7 bases had no gene match. The CDR3 loop reads CASSLPGGSAYEQYF. The CDR3 coding sequence is TGTGCCAGCAGCTTACCTGGCGGGAGCGCCTACGAGCAGTACTTC.

This clone was seen just once. V and J are TRBV5-1 and TRBJ2-7; 11 nucleotides align to TRBD2. The CDR3 runs 16 residues. The trim removed 4 bases at V and 0 bases at J, leaving 6 bases unmatched. Germline CDR1 reads SGHRS; CDR2 reads YFSETQ. CDR3 sequence (DNA): TGCGCCAGCAGCGAGGGACTAGCGGTAAGCTCCTACGAGCAGTACTTC. This gives the protein CASSEGLAVSSYEQYF.

There are a few counts of this clone. V gene TRBV2 combines with J gene TRBJ2-2, with TRBD2 matching over 9 bases. Germline CDR1 and CDR2: SNHLY and FYNNEI. J gave up 5 bases and V 4 bases, and 5 bases lay outside the gene matches. This CDR3 contains 15 residues. CDR3 in amino acids: CASSGLAGWTGELFF. The CDR3 DNA follows: TGTGCCAGCAGTGGTCTAGCGGGATGGACCGGGGAGCTGTTTTTT.

V and J are TRBV30 and TRBJ1-5; 9 nucleotides align to TRBD1. V lost 5 bases, J lost 4 bases, and 3 bases stayed unmatched. Germline V CDR1 and CDR2: GTSNPN, SVGIG (reference sequence). This CDR3 region has 13 residues. CDR3 bases: TGTGCCTGGGGGGACAGGGTAAATCAGCCCCAGCATTTT. This encodes CAWGDRVNQPQHF.

A note on this clone: The junction departs from the called germline gene at one end, perhaps through a read error. This sample also contains other DNA sequences that code for the same CDR3. This chain joins TRBV5-1 and TRBJ2-1; TRBD2 agrees at 9 bases. This CDR3 has 17 amino acids. CDR1 is SGHRS, CDR2 YFSETQ, per germline. CDR3 sequence reads: CASSLQASGISYNEQFF. CDR3 nucleotide sequence: TGCGCCAGCAGCTTGCAGGCTAGCGGGATCTCCTACAATGAACAGTTCTTC.

V usage is TRBV6-5 and J usage is TRBJ1-1, with D unresolved. Trimming left V 6 bases short and J 1 base short, with 9 bases between. This CDR3 has 13 residues. Per the germline V gene, CDR1 is MNHEY and CDR2 is SVGAGI. Written as DNA, the CDR3 is TGTGCCAGCAGACCCAGCGGGAACACTGAAGCTTTCTTT. This translates into CASRPSGNTEAFF.

This clone was found a few times. J is TRBJ2-7 and V is TRBV2; TRBD2 matches 10 bases. CDR1 and CDR2 (germline): SNHLY, FYNNEI. The V segment lost 6 bases and the J segment 3 bases; nucleotides outside the gene matches: 14. The CDR3 runs to 17 residues. The CDR3 is CASSPLAGEWRDYEQYF. In nucleotides, the CDR3 is TGTGCCAGCAGCCCCCTAGCGGGAGAATGGCGAGACTACGAGCAGTACTTC.

This clone has just a few counts. The CDR3: CASSRTRVTEAFF. CDR3 nucleotides: TGTGCCAGCAGTCGGACAAGAGTAACTGAAGCTTTCTTT. This chain joins TRBV27 and TRBJ1-1, with a weak D call TRBD1 (5 bases). Trimming left V 5 bases short and J 5 bases short, with 12 bases between. The germline CDR1 and CDR2 sequences are MNHEY and SMNVEV (reference sequence). This CDR3 comprises 13 residues.

The chain recombines TRBV7-6 with TRBJ2-1, with D perhaps matching TRBD2 (6 bases). V was trimmed by 8 bases and J by 9 bases, leaving 20 bases between them. The CDR3 totals 14 residues. CDR1 and CDR2 from the germline V gene are SGHVS and FNYEAQ. Here the CDR3 DNA reads TGTGCCAGCTGCGTCAGTACGGGAGAGGTTGAGCAGTTCTTC. Translated: CASCVSTGEVEQFF.